These T cell receptor beta chains were read from a single sample in a study of CD8+ T cells in alopecia areata. Measured with immunoSEQ multiplex PCR; TCRdb has only the in-frame clones, and not every one. The sample contains around 100,000 clones, more than 65% of which appear only once. Here the sequenced sample was CD8+ T cells sorted from blood, taken at week 44, from a patient treated with tofacitinib. The receptor set was obtained from a human donor with alopecia areata. CDR3s include the opening cysteine and the closing phenylalanine or tryptophan. D genes are given only for firm matches. Expanded clones are given a class, and other clones once, few, many or no size at all.

TRBV2	.	.	TRBJ2-7	CASKPQGFSYEQYF	TGTGCCAGCAAGCCTCAGGGGTTCTCCTACGAGCAGTACTTC
TRBV6-6	once	.	TRBJ1-5	CASSYYGSNQPQHF	TGTGCCAGCAGTTATTACGGAAGCAATCAGCCCCAGCATTTT
TRBV9	.	.	TRBJ2-7	CASSPEDLFTYEQYF	TGTGCCAGCAGCCCCGAAGACCTCTTCACCTACGAGCAGTACTTC
TRBV4-1	.	.	TRBJ2-7	CASSPKGGDNYEQYF	TGCGCCAGCAGCCCTAAAGGGGGTGATAACTACGAGCAGTACTTC
TRBV10-2	.	.	TRBJ2-7	CASSENRAEQYF	TGCGCCAGCAGTGAGAACAGGGCCGAGCAGTACTTC
TRBV4-3	few	.	TRBJ1-4	CASSQEDIRSEKLFF	TGCGCCAGCAGCCAAGAAGACATTAGAAGTGAAAAACTGTTTTTT
TRBV2	.	.	TRBJ2-5	CASSAGPAQETQYF	TGTGCCAGCAGTGCGGGTCCAGCCCAAGAGACCCAGTACTTC
TRBV29-1	.	TRBD1	TRBJ1-4	CSVVGTAGKSTNEKLFF	TGCAGCGTTGTCGGGACAGCCGGGAAATCAACTAATGAAAAACTGTTTTTT
TRBV5-1	.	.	TRBJ1-1	CASTLRREDYTEAFF	TGCGCCAGCACCCTTAGGAGGGAGGATTACACTGAAGCTTTCTTT
TRBV7-2	once	TRBD1	TRBJ1-2	CASSWDRGGGYTF	TGTGCCAGCAGCTGGGACAGGGGAGGCGGCTACACCTTC
TRBV25-1	.	.	TRBJ2-3	CASSAPPGQLFTDTQYF	TGTGCCAGCAGTGCGCCTCCGGGACAACTATTCACAGATACGCAGTATTTT
TRBV9	.	TRBD2	TRBJ2-1	CASSVGGGVYNEQFF	TGTGCCAGCAGCGTAGGCGGGGGGGTGTACAATGAGCAGTTCTTC
TRBV15	.	.	TRBJ2-7	CATRESALREQYF	TGTGCCACCAGGGAGTCCGCATTACGGGAGCAGTACTTC
TRBV30	.	.	TRBJ1-2	CAWTSRTYGYTF	TGTGCCTGGACGTCCCGGACATATGGCTACACCTTC
TRBV29-1	.	.	TRBJ2-7	CSVTSGTRPYEQYF	TGCAGCGTTACAAGCGGGACACGACCCTACGAGCAGTACTTC
TRBV25-1	.	.	TRBJ2-5	CASSPDRNQETQYF	TGTGCCAGCAGCCCGGACAGAAATCAAGAGACCCAGTACTTC
TRBV7-9	.	.	TRBJ2-3	CASSFKTYYPDTQYF	TGTGCCAGCAGCTTCAAAACCTACTACCCAGATACGCAGTATTTT
TRBV19	few	.	TRBJ2-6	CASSRDSGANVLTF	TGTGCCAGTTCCCGGGACTCTGGGGCCAACGTCCTGACTTTC
TRBV27	.	.	TRBJ2-3	CASSPRGGNTDTQYF	TGTGCCAGCAGTCCCAGGGGGGGAAACACAGATACGCAGTATTTT
TRBV13	.	.	TRBJ2-7	CASSLGRKEYEQYF	TGTGCCAGCAGCTTAGGCCGTAAAGAATACGAGCAGTACTTC
TRBV9	.	.	TRBJ2-7	CASSVEQGTYEQYF	TGTGCCAGCAGCGTAGAACAGGGAACCTACGAGCAGTACTTC
TRBV14	.	.	TRBJ2-7	CASSQVPPPTGEQYF	TGTGCCAGCAGCCAAGTCCCCCCGCCCACGGGCGAGCAGTACTTC